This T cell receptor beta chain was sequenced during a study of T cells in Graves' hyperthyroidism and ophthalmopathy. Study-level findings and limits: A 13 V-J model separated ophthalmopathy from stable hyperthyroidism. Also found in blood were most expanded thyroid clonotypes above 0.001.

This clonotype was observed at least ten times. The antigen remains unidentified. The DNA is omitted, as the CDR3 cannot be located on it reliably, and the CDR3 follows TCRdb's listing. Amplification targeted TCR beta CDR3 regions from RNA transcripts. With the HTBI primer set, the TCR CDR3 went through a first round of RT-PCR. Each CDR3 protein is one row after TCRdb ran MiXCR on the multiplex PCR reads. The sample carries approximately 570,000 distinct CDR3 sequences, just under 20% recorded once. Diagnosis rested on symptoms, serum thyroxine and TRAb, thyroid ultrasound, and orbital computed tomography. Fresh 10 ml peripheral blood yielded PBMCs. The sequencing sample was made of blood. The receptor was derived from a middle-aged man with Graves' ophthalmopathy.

The CDR3 here is CASSPLWDSQETQYF. The chain links TRBV28 to TRBJ2-5; the table's TRBD1 call for D was not verified on the DNA. A total of 15 residues make up the CDR3, ends included. Germline V gene sequence: CDR1 MDHEN, CDR2 SYDVKM.